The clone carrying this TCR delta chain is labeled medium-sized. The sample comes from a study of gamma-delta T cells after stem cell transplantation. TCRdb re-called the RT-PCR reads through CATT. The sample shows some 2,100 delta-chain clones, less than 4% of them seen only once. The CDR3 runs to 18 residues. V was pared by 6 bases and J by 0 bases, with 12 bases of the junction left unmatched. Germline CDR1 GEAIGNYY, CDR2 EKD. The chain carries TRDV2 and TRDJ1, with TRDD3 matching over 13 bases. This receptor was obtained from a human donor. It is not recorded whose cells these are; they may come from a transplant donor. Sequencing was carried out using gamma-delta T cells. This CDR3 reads CACSQLGDTVGYTDKLIF. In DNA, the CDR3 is TGTGCCTGTTCTCAACTGGGGGATACGGTGGGGTACACCGATAAACTCATCTTT.